This is a list of T cell receptor beta chains from one sample in a study of human thymus T cells. Repertoires were generated with immunoSEQ multiplex PCR, while TCRdb's copy carries only in-frame clones and drops some. The sample shows 120,000 or so clones, around 94% of them seen only once. Sequenced: thymus tissue. These receptors were obtained from a boy less than two years old with a congenital heart defect but otherwise immunologically healthy. CDR3s include the opening cysteine and the closing phenylalanine or tryptophan. D genes are given only for firm matches. Size is omitted from some rows. Given values are once, few, many or a class for expanded clones.

abundance: NA
v_gene: TRBV14
d_gene: TRBD1
j_gene: TRBJ1-2
CDR3nt: TGTGCCAGCAGCCAAGATCCGACAGGGCGGGGGTATGGCTACACCTTC
CDR3aa: CASSQDPTGRGYGYTF

abundance: once
v_gene: TRBV4-3
d_gene: NA
j_gene: TRBJ2-1
CDR3nt: TGCGCCAGCAGCCAAGAATTTCGGAGCTCCTACAATGAGCAGTTCTTC
CDR3aa: CASSQEFRSSYNEQFF

abundance: NA
v_gene: TRBV9
d_gene: NA
j_gene: TRBJ2-3
CDR3nt: TGTGCCAGCAGCGTAGGGTCAGATACGCAGTATTTT
CDR3aa: CASSVGSDTQYF

abundance: NA
v_gene: TRBV28
d_gene: TRBD1
j_gene: TRBJ2-7
CDR3nt: TGTGCCAGCAGTGCCGACAGGGGCCCCGGCTACGAGCAGTACTTC
CDR3aa: CASSADRGPGYEQYF

abundance: NA
v_gene: TRBV15
d_gene: NA
j_gene: TRBJ2-7
CDR3nt: TGTGCCACCAGCAGCGCCCATCCCATTAAGGGGGCCTACGAGCAGTACTTC
CDR3aa: CATSSAHPIKGAYEQYF

abundance: NA
v_gene: TRBV4-3
d_gene: TRBD1
j_gene: TRBJ1-2
CDR3nt: TGCGCCAGCAGCCAAGAGGGACAGGGGAGGGTGGATGGCTACACCTTC
CDR3aa: CASSQEGQGRVDGYTF

abundance: NA
v_gene: TRBV7-2
d_gene: NA
j_gene: TRBJ2-3
CDR3nt: TGTGCCAGCAGCTTCCCTGGAAAAACTACGCAGTATTTT
CDR3aa: CASSFPGKTTQYF

abundance: NA
v_gene: TRBV19
d_gene: NA
j_gene: TRBJ2-6
CDR3nt: TGTGCCAGTAGTACCTTCACGTCTGGGGCCAACGTCCTGACTTTC
CDR3aa: CASSTFTSGANVLTF

abundance: NA
v_gene: TRBV7-6
d_gene: NA
j_gene: TRBJ2-1
CDR3nt: TGTGCCAGCAGCTTTCCGCATGCAGGCTACAATGAGCAGTTCTTC
CDR3aa: CASSFPHAGYNEQFF

abundance: NA
v_gene: TRBV4-1
d_gene: TRBD2
j_gene: TRBJ2-4
CDR3nt: TGCGCCAGCAGCCAAGACCCCCGGGGGGGGAACATTCAGTACTTC
CDR3aa: CASSQDPRGGNIQYF

abundance: NA
v_gene: TRBV7-4
d_gene: NA
j_gene: TRBJ2-5
CDR3nt: TGTGCCAGCAGCCCTGGTAGGGCTGACCAAGAGACCCAGTACTTC
CDR3aa: CASSPGRADQETQYF

abundance: NA
v_gene: TRBV7-2
d_gene: TRBD1
j_gene: TRBJ2-1
CDR3nt: TGTGCCAGCAGCCCGACAAATGGACAGGGTAGGAACAATGAGCAGTTCTTC
CDR3aa: CASSPTNGQGRNNEQFF

abundance: NA
v_gene: TRBV20-1
d_gene: NA
j_gene: TRBJ1-1
CDR3nt: TGCAGTGCTAGTTTCACTGAAGCTTTCTTT
CDR3aa: CSASFTEAFF

abundance: NA
v_gene: TRBV7-9
d_gene: TRBD1
j_gene: TRBJ1-1
CDR3nt: TGTGCCAGCAGCTTAAAGGGGGCGGCTTTCTTT
CDR3aa: CASSLKGAAFF

abundance: NA
v_gene: TRBV12-2
d_gene: NA
j_gene: TRBJ2-7
CDR3nt: TGTGCAAGTCGCTTATGGACAGGGGGAACGTACGAGCAGTACTTC
CDR3aa: CASRLWTGGTYEQYF

abundance: NA
v_gene: TRBV10-2
d_gene: NA
j_gene: TRBJ1-2
CDR3nt: TGCGCCAGCAGTGAGAGGGCCAGGGAGAATGGCTACACCTTC
CDR3aa: CASSERARENGYTF

abundance: NA
v_gene: TRBV4-3
d_gene: NA
j_gene: TRBJ2-1
CDR3nt: TGCGCCAGCAGCCAAGAAGTCCCCCAGGGCAACAATGAGCAGTTCTTC
CDR3aa: CASSQEVPQGNNEQFF

abundance: NA
v_gene: TRBV14
d_gene: NA
j_gene: TRBJ2-7
CDR3nt: TGTGCCAGCAGCCAATACGAAAGGGGGGGAATCCCCTCCTGGTACGAGCAGTACTTC
CDR3aa: CASSQYERGGIPSWYEQYF

abundance: once
v_gene: TRBV7-9
d_gene: NA
j_gene: TRBJ1-2
CDR3nt: TGTGCCAGCAGCTTAGAACGGCAGGCGAGGAGGGGCTACACCTTC
CDR3aa: CASSLERQARRGYTF

abundance: NA
v_gene: TRBV2
d_gene: TRBD1
j_gene: TRBJ1-4
CDR3nt: TGTGCCAGCAGTGAAGGAGATTGGGACAGTCGGGAAAAACTGTTTTTT
CDR3aa: CASSEGDWDSREKLFF